This TCR beta chain is from a study of control samples from healthy donors and cancer patients. Assay used: immunoSEQ multiplex PCR; TCRdb lists only in-frame clones, some missing. The table lists roughly 400,000 clones, roughly 90% of them singletons. Trimming left V 4 bases short and J 4 bases short, with 16 bases between. The CDR3 totals 14 residues. Germline-derived CDR1 and CDR2 are GTSNPN and SVGIG (reference sequence). The chain is built from TRBV30 and TRBJ1-1; TRBD1 is a possible D gene (5 bases). The receptor was derived from a man aged 40-49 years with head and neck cancer. Sequenced sample: PBMCs. The chain's CDR3 is CAWNLGTAITEAFF. The CDR3 DNA follows: TGTGCCTGGAATTTGGGGACCGCGATCACTGAAGCTTTCTTT.